The clone carrying this TCR beta chain was seen many times. Its antigen is unidentified. The sample comes from a study of T cell repertoires in cytomegalovirus infection. Overall study context: HLA-B-restricted CMV epitopes that are well studied, plus recently identified HLA-C-restricted ones, were used by the study. From public TCR beta signatures came an indication of both CMV infection and matching HLA type.

The study's findings and limits: Across the ex vivo response, the dominant clonotypes were HLA-C-restricted CMV-specific TCR beta clonotypes. Cumulative public TCR beta family frequency identified CMV carriers with the relevant HLA.

V was cut by 4 bases and J by 1 base, with 16 bases left in between. This CDR3 contains 16 residues. CDR1 SGHDN and CDR2 FVKESK come from the germline V gene. TCRdb recomputed calls from the reads with MiXCR, one row per CDR3 protein. The table includes about 310,000 distinct CDR3 sequences, more than 20% detected once. The source of this sequence is a human donor in good health (CMV status not recorded). Some clones in this sample may be carry-over from other donors' samples. The sample in question was cultured PBMCs, obtained from culture after CMV antigen stimulation. V and J are TRBV14 and TRBJ1-1; no clear D. The CDR3 sequence is CASSPLSDGGNTEAFF. In DNA form, the CDR3 reads TGTGCCAGCAGCCCCCTCTCCGACGGAGGGAACACTGAAGCTTTCTTT.